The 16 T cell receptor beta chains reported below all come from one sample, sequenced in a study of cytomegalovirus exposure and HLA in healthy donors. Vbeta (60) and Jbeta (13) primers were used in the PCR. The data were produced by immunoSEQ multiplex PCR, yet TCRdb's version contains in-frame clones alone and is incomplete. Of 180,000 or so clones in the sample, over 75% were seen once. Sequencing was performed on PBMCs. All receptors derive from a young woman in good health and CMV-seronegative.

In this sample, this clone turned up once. CDR3 DNA sequence: TGTGCCAGCAGCTTAAAAACAGGGGGCTGGTACGAGCAGTACTTC. It is translated as CASSLKTGGWYEQYF. This chain connects TRBV13 to TRBJ2-7; 9 bases agree with TRBD1. Germline loops: CDR1 PRHDT, CDR2 FYEKMQ (reference sequence). The CDR3 is 15 amino acids. The junction had 6 bases not matched to a gene; V was cut back by 2 bases and J by 4 bases.

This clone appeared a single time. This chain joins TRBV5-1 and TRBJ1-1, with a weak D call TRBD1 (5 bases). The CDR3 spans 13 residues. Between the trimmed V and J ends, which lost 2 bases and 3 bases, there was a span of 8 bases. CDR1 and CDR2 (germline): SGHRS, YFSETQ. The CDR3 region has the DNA TGCGCCAGCAGCTTAGACAGCGACACTGAAGCTTTCTTT. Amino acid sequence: CASSLDSDTEAFF.

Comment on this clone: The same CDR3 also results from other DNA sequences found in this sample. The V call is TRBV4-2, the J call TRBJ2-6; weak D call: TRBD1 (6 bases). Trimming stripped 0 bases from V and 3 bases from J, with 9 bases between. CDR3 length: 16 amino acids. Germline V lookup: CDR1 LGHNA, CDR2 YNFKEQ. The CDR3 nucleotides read TGTGCCAGCAGCCAAGAAACAGGGAGTGGGGCCAACGTCCTGACTTTC. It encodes CASSQETGSGANVLTF.

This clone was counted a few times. Here the CDR3 DNA reads TGTGCCATTTCACGGGGGGGGCTCTCCTACAATGAGCAGTTCTTC. Translation gives CAISRGGLSYNEQFF. The chain employs TRBV6-5 and TRBJ2-1, with TRBD2 matching 8 bases. Unmatched junction bases numbered 8, after V lost 10 bases and J lost 0 bases. The length of the CDR3 is 15 residues. Germline assignment: CDR1 MNHEY and CDR2 SVGAGI.

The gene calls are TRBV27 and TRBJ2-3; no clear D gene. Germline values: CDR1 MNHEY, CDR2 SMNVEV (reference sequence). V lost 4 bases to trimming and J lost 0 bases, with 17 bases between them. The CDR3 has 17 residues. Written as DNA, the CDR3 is TGTGCCAGCAGTTCGCACAGTGTACTCATTAGCACAGATACGCAGTATTTT. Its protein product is CASSSHSVLISTDTQYF.

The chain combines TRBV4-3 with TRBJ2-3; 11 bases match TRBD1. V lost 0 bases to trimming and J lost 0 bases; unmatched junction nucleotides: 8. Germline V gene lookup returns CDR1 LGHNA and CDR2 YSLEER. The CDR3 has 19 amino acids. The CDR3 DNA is TGCGCCAGCAGCCAAGATGTAGGACAGGGGGCCTCTAGCACAGATACGCAGTATTTT. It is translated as CASSQDVGQGASSTDTQYF.

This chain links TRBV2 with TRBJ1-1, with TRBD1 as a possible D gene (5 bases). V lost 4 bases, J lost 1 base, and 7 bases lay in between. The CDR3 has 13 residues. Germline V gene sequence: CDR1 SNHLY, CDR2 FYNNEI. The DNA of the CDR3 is TGTGCCAGCAGTGGACAGCCGAACACTGAAGCTTTCTTT. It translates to CASSGQPNTEAFF.

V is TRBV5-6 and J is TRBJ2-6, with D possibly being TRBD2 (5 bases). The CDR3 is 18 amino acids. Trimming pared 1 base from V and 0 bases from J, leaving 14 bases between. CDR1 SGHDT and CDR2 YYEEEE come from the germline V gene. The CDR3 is CASSLKRGTSSGANVLTF. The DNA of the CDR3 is TGTGCCAGCAGCTTGAAACGGGGAACTAGCTCTGGGGCCAACGTCCTGACTTTC. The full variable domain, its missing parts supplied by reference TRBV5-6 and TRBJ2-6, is DAGVTQSPTHLIKTRGQQVTLRCSPKSGHDTVSWYQQALGQGPQFIFQYYEEEERQRGNFPDRFSGHQFPNYSSELNVNALLLGDSALYLCASSLKRGTSSGANVLTFGAGSRLTVL.

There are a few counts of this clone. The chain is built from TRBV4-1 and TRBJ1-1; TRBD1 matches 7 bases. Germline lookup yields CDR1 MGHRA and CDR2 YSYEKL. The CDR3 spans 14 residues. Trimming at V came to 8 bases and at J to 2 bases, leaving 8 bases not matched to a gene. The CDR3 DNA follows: TGCGCCAGCCGGGGACAGCTACGAAACACTGAAGCTTTCTTT. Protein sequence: CASRGQLRNTEAFF.

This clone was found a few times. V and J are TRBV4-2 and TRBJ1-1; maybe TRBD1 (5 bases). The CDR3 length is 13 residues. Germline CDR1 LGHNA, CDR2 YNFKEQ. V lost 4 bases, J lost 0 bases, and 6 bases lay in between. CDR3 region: CASSPDMNTEAFF. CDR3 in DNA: TGTGCCAGCAGCCCGGACATGAACACTGAAGCTTTCTTT.

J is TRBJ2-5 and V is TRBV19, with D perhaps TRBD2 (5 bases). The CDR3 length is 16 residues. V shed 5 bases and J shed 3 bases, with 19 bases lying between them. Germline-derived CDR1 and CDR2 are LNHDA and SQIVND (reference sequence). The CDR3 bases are TGTGCCAGTAGTGCCCTCCTAGGGCGGGCTAAAGAGACCCAGTACTTC. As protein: CASSALLGRAKETQYF.

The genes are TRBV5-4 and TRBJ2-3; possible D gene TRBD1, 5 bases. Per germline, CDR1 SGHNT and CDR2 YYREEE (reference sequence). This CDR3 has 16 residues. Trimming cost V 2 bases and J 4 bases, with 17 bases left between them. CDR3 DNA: TGTGCCAGCAGCTTTGGGGCTAACTTACTTTCAGATACGCAGTATTTT. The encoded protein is CASSFGANLLSDTQYF.

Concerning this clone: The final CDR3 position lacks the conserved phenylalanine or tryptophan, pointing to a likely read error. In DNA form, the CDR3 reads TGTGCCACCAGCAGCGGGCTTGACAGGGGAGCTGAAGCTTTCGTT. Its protein product is CATSSGLDRGAEAFV. This sequence joins TRBV15 and TRBJ1-1, with TRBD1 matching over 8 bases. CDR3 length equals 15 residues. J lost 6 bases, V lost 3 bases, and 9 bases had no gene match. Germline CDR1 LNHNV, CDR2 YYDKDF (reference sequence).

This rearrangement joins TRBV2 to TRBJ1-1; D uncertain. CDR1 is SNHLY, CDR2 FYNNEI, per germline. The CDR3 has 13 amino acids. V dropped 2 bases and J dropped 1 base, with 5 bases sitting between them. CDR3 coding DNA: TGTGCCAGCAGTGAAAGCTGGAACACTGAAGCTTTCTTT. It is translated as CASSESWNTEAFF.

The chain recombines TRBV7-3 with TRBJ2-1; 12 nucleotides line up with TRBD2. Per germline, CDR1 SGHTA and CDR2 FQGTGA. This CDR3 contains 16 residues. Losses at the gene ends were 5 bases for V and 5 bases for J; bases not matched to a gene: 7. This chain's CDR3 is CASSRTSGARNNEQFF. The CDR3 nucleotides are TGTGCCAGCAGCCGGACTAGCGGGGCTAGGAACAATGAGCAGTTCTTC.

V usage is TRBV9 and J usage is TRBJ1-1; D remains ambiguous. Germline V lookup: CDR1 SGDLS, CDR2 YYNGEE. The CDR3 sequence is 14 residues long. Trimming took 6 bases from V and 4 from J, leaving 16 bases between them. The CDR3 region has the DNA TGTGCCAGCAATTTAGGGAGCGGAAGCACTGAAGCTTTCTTT. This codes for CASNLGSGSTEAFF. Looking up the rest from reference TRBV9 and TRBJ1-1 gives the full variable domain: DSGVTQTPKHLITATGQRVTLRCSPRSGDLSVYWYQQSLDQGLQFLIQYYNGEERAKGNILERFSAQQFPDLHSELNLSSLELGDSALYFCASNLGSGSTEAFFGQGTRLTVV.